Shown below are 19 T cell receptor beta chains from a single sample sequenced in a study of metastatic and nonmetastatic thyroid tumors. All patients were untreated before thyroid surgery. From the PCR reads, TCRdb re-called clones with MiXCR. Among 30,000 or so clones listed, 25% to 30% were seen once. Sequencing used blood. These TCRs come from a female donor with papillary thyroid cancer or a benign thyroid nodule (not recorded which). Some clones in this sample may be carry-over from other donors' samples.

The V and J genes are TRBV7-9 and TRBJ2-5; D gene unclear. Germline V gene lookup returns CDR1 SEHNR and CDR2 FQNEAQ (reference sequence). Trimming pared 3 bases from V and 5 bases from J, leaving 13 bases between. The length of the CDR3 is 14 residues. The CDR3 spells CASSFPSMGETQYF. DNA for the CDR3: TGTGCCAGCAGCTTTCCTAGTATGGGGGAGACCCAGTACTTC.

This clone was seen at least ten times. The chain joins TRBV24-1 to TRBJ1-2, with 7 nucleotides matching TRBD1. Germline-derived CDR1 and CDR2 are KGHDR and SFDVKD. Trimming removed 3 bases from V and 7 bases from J; junction bases left unmatched: 7. This CDR3 has 14 amino acids. The CDR3: CATSDPTSGGGYTF. The CDR3 DNA is TGTGCCACCAGTGATCCTACATCAGGGGGTGGCTACACCTTC.

This clone occurred many times. The rearrangement links TRBV20-1 to TRBJ2-5; 7 nucleotides agree with TRBD2. The V and J ends lost 0 bases and 5 bases, in that order; junction bases with no gene match: 12. CDR1 is DFQATT and CDR2 is SNEGSKA in the germline V gene (reference sequence). The CDR3 sequence is 16 residues long. In DNA, the CDR3 is TGCAGTGCTAGAGATCTTGGGGACTACCCGATGGAGACCCAGTACTTC. This gives the protein CSARDLGDYPMETQYF.

This clone was recorded a few times. The V gene is TRBV11-2, the J gene TRBJ2-5; D perhaps matches TRBD2 (6 bases). Trimming took off 1 base at V and 5 bases at J, with 14 bases between the two ends. The CDR3 contains 15 residues. Germline V gene lookup returns CDR1 SGHAT and CDR2 FQNNGV. CDR3 loop: CASSLGSASVETQYF. In DNA, the CDR3 is TGTGCCAGCAGCTTAGGTTCGGCTAGCGTTGAGACCCAGTACTTC.

This clone was counted ten times or more. This sequence joins TRBV6-2 or TRBV6-3 and TRBJ2-1; no clear D gene. Trimming stripped 4 bases from V and 3 bases from J, with 13 bases between. The CDR3 sequence is 15 residues long. Germline assignment: CDR1 MNHEY and CDR2 SVGEGT. CDR3: CASSSTTKVYNEQFF. As DNA, the CDR3 is TGTGCCAGCAGTTCTACTACCAAGGTCTACAATGAGCAGTTCTTC.

In its sample, this clone was seen many times. This chain connects TRBV6-1 to TRBJ2-5; 8 positions agree with TRBD1. Germline assignment: CDR1 MNHNS and CDR2 SASEGT. This CDR3 is built from 15 residues. J gave up 2 bases and V 5 bases, and 7 bases lay outside the gene matches. The CDR3 DNA sequence: TGTGCCAGCAGTCTCGGACAGGGAAGGCAAGAGACCCAGTACTTC. Translation: CASSLGQGRQETQYF.

The sample holds many counts of this clone. The sample holds other DNA sequences that translate to the same CDR3. The chain joins TRBV7-9 to TRBJ1-1, with D unresolved. Germline CDR1 is SEHNR and CDR2 is FQNEAQ (reference sequence). The CDR3 runs 13 residues. The ends were cut back, 3 bases at V and 2 bases at J, with 7 bases in the middle. CDR3 region: CASSFQGNTEAFF. CDR3 coding DNA: TGTGCCAGCAGCTTTCAAGGAAACACTGAAGCTTTCTTT.

This clone occurred a few times. This may stem from a read error, because a much larger clone lies one nucleotide away. The same CDR3 can be traced to other DNA sequences in this sample. The chain couples TRBV10-3 to TRBJ2-7; 8 bases are shared with TRBD2. Trimming at V came to 8 bases and at J to 6 bases, leaving 9 bases not matched to a gene. The length of the CDR3 is 13 residues. The V gene's germline CDR1 is ENHRY and CDR2 SYGVKD. CDR3 loop: CAIDAGGPAEQYF. The DNA for the CDR3 is TGTGCCATCGACGCGGGAGGTCCGGCCGAGCAGTACTTC.

This clone was seen a handful of times. A much bigger clone sits one base away, suggesting this may be a read error. This chain links TRBV6-6 with TRBJ2-1, with D hard to call. Germline V gene sequence: CDR1 MNHNY, CDR2 SVGAGI (reference sequence). CDR3 length: 12 amino acids. CDR3 coding DNA: TGTGCCGGCAGTTACTGGGTGGATGAGCAGTTCTTC. It yields the protein CAGSYWVDEQFF.

This clone was detected ten times or more. The rearrangement links TRBV12-3 or TRBV12-4 to TRBJ2-7, with D unresolved. Trimming removed 5 bases from V and 3 bases from J, with 11 bases in between. CDR3 length: 13 amino acids. This CDR3 is CASSRQNLYEQYF. The CDR3 bases are TGTGCCAGCAGTAGACAAAACCTCTACGAGCAGTACTTC.

This clone is medium-sized in the sample. CDR3 in DNA: TGTGCCTGTGACAGGGATAATTCACCCCTCCACTTT. Translating it yields CACDRDNSPLHF. The rearrangement joins TRBV30 to TRBJ1-6; 7 bases match TRBD1. Germline V CDR1 and CDR2: GTSNPN, SVGIG (reference sequence). The CDR3 extends over 12 amino acids. V was pared by 6 bases and J by 5 bases, with 1 base of the junction left unmatched.

The chain uses TRBV9 and TRBJ2-3; a weak D match, TRBD1 (5 bases). CDR1 is SGDLS and CDR2 is YYNGEE in the germline V gene. The CDR3 runs 15 residues. The V end lost 3 bases, the J end lost 0 bases, and 11 bases lay between the germline ends. CDR3 loop: CASSAGSSSTDTQYF. CDR3 in DNA: TGTGCCAGCAGCGCAGGGTCCTCTAGCACAGATACGCAGTATTTT.

The genes are TRBV11-3 and TRBJ1-1; perhaps TRBD1 as D (6 bases). This CDR3 has 14 residues. V gave up 1 base and J gave up 5 bases, with 11 bases separating them. CDR1 SGHNT and CDR2 YENEEA come from the germline V gene. The CDR3, as DNA: TGTGCCAGCAGCTTAGGCACAGGGATGACTGAAGCTTTCTTT. Residues: CASSLGTGMTEAFF.

The rearrangement uses TRBV5-1 and TRBJ2-2; 8 bases align to TRBD1. Trimming cost V 4 bases and J 6 bases; bases outside gene matches: 5. The CDR3 spans 14 residues. Germline assignment: CDR1 SGHRS and CDR2 YFSETQ. CDR3 amino acids: CASSRGQVPGELFF. In DNA, the CDR3 is TGCGCCAGCAGCAGGGGACAGGTCCCCGGGGAGCTGTTTTTT.

V and J are TRBV5-6 and TRBJ2-1, with a possible D match to TRBD2 (5 bases). The length of the CDR3 is 13 residues. Germline CDR1 SGHDT, CDR2 YYEEEE. Trimming pared 4 bases from V and 3 bases from J, leaving 8 bases between. The CDR3 spells CASSPGLYNEQFF. CDR3 DNA sequence: TGTGCCAGCAGCCCCGGACTCTACAATGAGCAGTTCTTC.

This rearrangement joins TRBV7-9 to TRBJ2-7, with a weak D call TRBD2 (6 bases). The CDR3 totals 15 residues. Germline CDR1 SEHNR, CDR2 FQNEAQ (reference sequence). The V and J ends lost 10 bases and 2 bases respectively, with 21 bases between them. The CDR3 loop reads CAIRRTCGVAYEQYF. Here the CDR3 DNA reads TGTGCCATCAGAAGGACTTGCGGGGTCGCCTACGAGCAGTACTTC.

The J gene is TRBJ2-7, the V gene TRBV6-5; D may be TRBD1 (6 bases). V was shortened by 2 bases and J by 5 bases, with 10 bases between the two germline ends. The CDR3 sequence is 13 residues long. Germline CDR1 MNHEY, CDR2 SVGAGI. CDR3 residues: CASSYGQNDEQYF. In nucleotides, the CDR3 is TGTGCCAGCAGTTACGGACAGAACGACGAGCAGTACTTC.

This chain uses TRBV7-9 with TRBJ1-2; no clear D gene. This CDR3 contains 11 residues. The V gene's germline CDR1 is SEHNR and CDR2 FQNEAQ (reference sequence). V lost 3 bases, J lost 12 bases, and 11 bases lay in between. CDR3 in DNA: TGTGCCAGCAGCTTCCTTGGGGAGGACACCTTC. Protein product: CASSFLGEDTF.

This clone was found a few times. The rearrangement joins TRBV6-1 to TRBJ2-1, with TRBD2 matching 15 bases. CDR1 MNHNS and CDR2 SASEGT come from the germline V gene. CDR3 length equals 15 residues. V lost 4 bases and J lost 6; bases outside the gene matches: 1. The CDR3, as DNA: TGTGCCAGCAGTGGGACTAGCGGGGGGGCCAATGAGCAGTTCTTC. Its translation: CASSGTSGGANEQFF.